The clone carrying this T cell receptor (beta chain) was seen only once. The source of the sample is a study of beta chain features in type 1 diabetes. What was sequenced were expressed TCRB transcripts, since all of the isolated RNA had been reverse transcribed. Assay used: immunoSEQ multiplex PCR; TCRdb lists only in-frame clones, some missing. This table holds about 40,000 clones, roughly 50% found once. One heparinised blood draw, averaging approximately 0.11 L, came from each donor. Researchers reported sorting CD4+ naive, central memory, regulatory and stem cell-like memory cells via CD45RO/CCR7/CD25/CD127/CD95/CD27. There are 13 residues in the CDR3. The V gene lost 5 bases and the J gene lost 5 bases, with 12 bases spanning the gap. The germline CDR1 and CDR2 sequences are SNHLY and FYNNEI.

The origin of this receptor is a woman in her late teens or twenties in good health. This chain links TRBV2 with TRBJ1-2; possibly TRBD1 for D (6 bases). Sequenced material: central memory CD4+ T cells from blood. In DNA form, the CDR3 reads TGTGCCAGCAGTACAGGGAGGGGGTATGGCTACACCTTC. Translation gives CASSTGRGYGYTF.